The source of this T cell receptor (beta chain) is a study of blood T cells in healthy people across ages. This clonotype was counted between two and nine times. It was with a sample-barcoded 5' primer and a J-beta primer mix that a second PCR of roughly 7 to 12 cycles was run. In TCRdb, the 5' RACE reads were re-called with MiXCR into one record per CDR3 protein. The profile shows around 650,000 distinct CDR3 sequences, roughly 32% of them singletons. Samples had at least 7 million PBMCs isolated from them. Germline V lookup: CDR1 SGDLS, CDR2 YYNGEE. There are 16 residues in the CDR3. The V end was cut by 1 base, the J end by 0 bases, with 8 bases between.

The chain links TRBV9 to TRBJ2-6; D uncertain. Sequenced sample: blood. The clonotype originates from a woman older than 75 in good health. CDR3 sequence reads: CASSVSTVSGANVLTF. CDR3 bases: TGTGCCAGCAGCGTAAGCACAGTCTCTGGGGCCAACGTCCTGACTTTC.